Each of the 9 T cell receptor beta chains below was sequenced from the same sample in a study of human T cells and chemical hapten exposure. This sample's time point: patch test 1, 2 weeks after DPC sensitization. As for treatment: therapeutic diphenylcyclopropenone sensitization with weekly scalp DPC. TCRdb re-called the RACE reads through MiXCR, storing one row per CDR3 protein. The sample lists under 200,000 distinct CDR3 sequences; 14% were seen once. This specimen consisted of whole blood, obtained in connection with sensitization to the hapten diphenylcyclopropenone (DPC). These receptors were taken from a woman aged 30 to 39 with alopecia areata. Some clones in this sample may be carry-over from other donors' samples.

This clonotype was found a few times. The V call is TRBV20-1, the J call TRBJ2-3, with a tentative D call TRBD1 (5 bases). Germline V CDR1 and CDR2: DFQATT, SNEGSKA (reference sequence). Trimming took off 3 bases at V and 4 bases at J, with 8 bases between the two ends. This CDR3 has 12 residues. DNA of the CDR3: TGCAGTGCTAGGATAGGGGCAGATACGCAGTATTTT. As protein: CSARIGADTQYF.

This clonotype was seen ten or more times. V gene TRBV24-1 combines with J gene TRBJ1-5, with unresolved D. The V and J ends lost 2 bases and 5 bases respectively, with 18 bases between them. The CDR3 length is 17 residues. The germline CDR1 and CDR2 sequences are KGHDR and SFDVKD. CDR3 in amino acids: CATSDSGAGRLDQPQHF. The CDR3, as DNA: TGTGCCACCAGTGATTCGGGTGCAGGCCGTTTGGATCAGCCCCAGCATTTT.

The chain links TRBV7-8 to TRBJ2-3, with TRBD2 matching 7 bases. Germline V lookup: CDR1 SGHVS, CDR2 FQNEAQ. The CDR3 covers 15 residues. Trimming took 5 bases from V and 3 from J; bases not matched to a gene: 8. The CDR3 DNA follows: TGTGCCAGCAGCCCCGGGGTCGGGGGGACAGATACGCAGTATTTT. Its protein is CASSPGVGGTDTQYF.

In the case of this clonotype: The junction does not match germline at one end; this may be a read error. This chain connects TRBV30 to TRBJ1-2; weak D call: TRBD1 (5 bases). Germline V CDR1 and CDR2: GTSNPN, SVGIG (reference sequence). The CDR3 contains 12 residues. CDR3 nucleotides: TGTACCTGGGGGAAGGTGGACTATGGCTACACCTTC. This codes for CTWGKVDYGYTF.

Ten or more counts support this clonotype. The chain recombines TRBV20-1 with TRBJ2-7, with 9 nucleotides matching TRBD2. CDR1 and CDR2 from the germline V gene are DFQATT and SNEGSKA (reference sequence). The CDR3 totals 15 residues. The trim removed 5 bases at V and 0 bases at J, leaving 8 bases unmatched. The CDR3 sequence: CSAATGLATSYEQYF. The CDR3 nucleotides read TGCAGTGCTGCGACTGGACTAGCGACCTCCTACGAGCAGTACTTC.

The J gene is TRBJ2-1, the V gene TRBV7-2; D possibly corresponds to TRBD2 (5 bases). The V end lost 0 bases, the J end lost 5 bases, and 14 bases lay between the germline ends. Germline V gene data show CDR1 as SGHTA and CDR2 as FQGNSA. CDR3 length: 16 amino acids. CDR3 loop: CASSLALRGRHNEQFF. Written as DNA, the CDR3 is TGTGCCAGCAGCTTAGCGCTGAGAGGGCGACACAATGAGCAGTTCTTC.

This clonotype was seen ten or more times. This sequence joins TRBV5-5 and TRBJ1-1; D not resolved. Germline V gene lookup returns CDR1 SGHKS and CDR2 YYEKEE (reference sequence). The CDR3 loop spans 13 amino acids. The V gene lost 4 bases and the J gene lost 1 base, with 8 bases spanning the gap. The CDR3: CASSPGWNTEAFF. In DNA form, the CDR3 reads TGTGCCAGCAGCCCGGGGTGGAACACTGAAGCTTTCTTT.

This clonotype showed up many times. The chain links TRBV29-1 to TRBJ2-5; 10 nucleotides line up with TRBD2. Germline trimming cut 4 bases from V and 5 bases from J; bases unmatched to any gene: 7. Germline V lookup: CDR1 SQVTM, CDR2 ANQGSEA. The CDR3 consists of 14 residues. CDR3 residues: CSVGTSGTMETQYF. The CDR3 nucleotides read TGCAGCGTTGGGACTAGCGGTACAATGGAGACCCAGTACTTC.

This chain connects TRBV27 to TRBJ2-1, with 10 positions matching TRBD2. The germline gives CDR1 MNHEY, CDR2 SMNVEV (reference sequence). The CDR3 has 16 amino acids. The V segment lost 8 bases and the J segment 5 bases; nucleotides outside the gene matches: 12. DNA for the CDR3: TGTGCCAGCCGCCGGCGGGGGCTAGCGGGGGACAATGAGCAGTTCTTC. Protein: CASRRRGLAGDNEQFF.